This T cell receptor beta chain was sequenced during a study of blood T cells in healthy people across ages (dated by TCRdb to about 2015). With regard to the full study: In model experiments, template switching captured roughly one uniquely barcoded TCR beta cDNA molecule for every two T cells. Using deep sequencing normalized with unique cDNA molecular identifiers, the study measured how TCR beta repertoire diversity changes with age. The donors were divided into four age groups: young (average around 15 years), middle-aged (under 40), aged (approximately 59) and long-lived (roughly 82). The study analyzed two additional independent replicas of 1 million unique cDNA reads from the same blood draw for two donors, one aged 18 to 30 and one aged 80 or older.

Measured from the cysteine to the phenylalanine, the CDR3 is 15 residues long. Only the CDR3 DNA is retained, 45 bases long and in frame from the first base. In the germline V gene, CDR1 corresponds to MDHEN and CDR2 to SYDVKM. V trim: 8 bases; J trim: 10 bases; unmatched bases: 16. Library preparation employed 5' RACE. The instrument given in TCRdb is Illumina HiSeq 2500. A second PCR of about 7 to 12 cycles was performed with a sample-barcoded 5' primer and a J-beta primer mix. Each TCR beta cDNA molecule received a unique molecular identifier from a template-switch 5' adaptor carrying 12 random nucleotides. Each sample yielded at least 3 million CDR3-containing paired-end reads. First-strand cDNA was synthesized from all RNA with the Mint cDNA synthesis kit, primed by a TRBC-specific oligonucleotide. Following uracil-DNA glycosylase treatment, all cDNA underwent a first 18-cycle PCR with the universal primers M1SS and BC2_uni_R. Processing in the source paper ran as follows. For normalization, 1 million high-quality reads, each with a distinct molecular identifier, were randomly selected from each sample. Reads sharing molecular identifiers were discarded rather than binned into consensus sequences. CDR3 identification, clonotype clustering and error correction used MiTCR with a Q25 quality threshold and the strictest error-elimination algorithm. A nonparametric unseen species model with Euler transformation was used to estimate a lower bound on total TCR beta diversity. TCRdb applied fastp at Q25 and MiXCR to the public reads, then kept only in-frame beta chains. Each entry is one CDR3 protein sequence, shown with its most common DNA and genes. TCRdb's processing, not the study's, gives the V and J calls here. The sample table records around 800,000 distinct CDR3 sequences; approximately 24% of these occur just once. Approximately 2.9% of the sample is in the top ten clones.

Systemically healthy Caucasian individuals from Russia, some 38 in total and aged roughly 6 to 100 years, were included as donors. About 9.1 milliliters of peripheral blood were collected from each donor into EDTA-treated Vacutainer tubes. Ficoll-Paque density-gradient centrifugation was used to isolate PBMCs, with at least 7 million per sample. Total RNA was extracted from PBMCs with Trizol reagent, with at least 6 micrograms obtained per sample. The percentages of naive CD45RAhigh/CD27high T cells were determined by flow cytometry on a PBMC aliquot from every donor. Overall study results and their limits: Observed TCR beta diversity per million T cells fell roughly linearly with age, and a significant reduction was already apparent by age about 43. There was a strong correlation between observed TCR beta diversity and the percentage of naive T cells measured by flow cytometry. Estimates of total diversity based on one million sequenced T cells were considered lower bounds and underestimates. Because the CMV infection status of the donors was unknown, age-related changes in expanded clonotypes may potentially have been confounded. Compared with the aged group, more naive CD4+ T cells, fewer expanded clones and increased TCR diversity were shown by the long-lived group, suggesting age selection. Because profiling used bulk unsorted PBMCs, naive and antigen-experienced compartments could not be compared conclusively.

Note on this clonotype: Its antigen has not been determined. One base away there is no much larger clone; base qualities are not given.

Separately, the same data were catalogued under a study of T cells of mothers and their children. The second study also describes: The donors were nine systemically healthy Caucasian individuals, made up of three mothers and their six children. cDNA synthesis used all of the extracted RNA, with 1.5 ug of RNA in each 15 ul reaction. Sample barcodes and 2-4 random nucleotides were added via the M1S primer in the second PCR. More than 8.5 million TCR beta CDR3 reads were obtained from each mother, and some 3 million reads were obtained from each child. TCR recombination output is similarly shaped by thymic selection in related and unrelated pairs, with a minor effect exerted by inherited differences. Normalized repertoire overlap was always found to be slightly, but never significantly, higher in related mother-child pairs than in unrelated mother-child pairs. Persistent microchimeric T cell clones were not detected, at a sensitivity of 85 to 100 clones per million clonotypes. Deep NGS was used in the study to compare the TCR beta repertoires of mothers and children and to look for features that separate related mother-child pairs from unrelated individuals. The mean age was roughly 44 +/- 4 years for the mothers and approximately 11 +/- 4 years for the children. After adapter ligation was performed with NEBNext reagents, the libraries were sequenced on an Illumina HiSeq 2000 with 100+100 nt paired-end reads. To prevent cross-contamination, the mother and child libraries were prepared one month apart and sequenced in separate runs. For each donor, somewhere between roughly 450,000 and 2,200,000 distinct TCR beta clonotypes were identified. Naive TCR beta clonotypes were estimated from low-frequency clonotypes matched to each donor's FACS-determined naive share, without sorting.

The material sequenced was blood. The receptor's source is a boy aged 5-17 years in good health. The sequence links TRBV28 to TRBJ1-4, and 7 junctional nucleotides match TRBD1. The DNA sequence reads TGTGCCAGCTCCCTCGGCGGGACAGATCCAGGAAAACTGTTTTTT. Its translation reads: CASSLGGTDPGKLFF.